These 9 T cell receptor beta chains came from one sample sequenced in a study of vaccination effects on CD4 cells after COVID-19. After expansion with viral peptide pools in the ViraFEST assay, antigen-specific CD4+ T cells were sequenced. CD4+ T cell isolation took place after 10 days of culture. Participants completed two doses of the BNT162b2 or mRNA-1273 vaccine. These receptors have no identified antigens. The repertoire was sequenced with immunoSEQ multiplex PCR; TCRdb's copy has only in-frame clones and lacks some. Among fewer than 30,000 clones listed, about 80% were seen once. The sequenced sample was CD4+ T cells from PBMCs cultured with HCoV-NL63 spike peptides, obtained after COVID-19 vaccination. These receptors were collected from a human donor who received a COVID-19 vaccine. Some clones in this sample may be carry-over from other donors' samples.

V and J are TRBV6-5 and TRBJ1-2; D gene ambiguous. CDR1 and CDR2 from the germline V gene are MNHEY and SVGAGI. Trimming removed 7 bases at V and 1 base at J, with 13 bases between. The CDR3 covers 14 residues. The CDR3 nucleotides read TGTGCCAGCACGAGCAGGCTTATTAACTATGGCTACACCTTC. As protein: CASTSRLINYGYTF.

The chain links TRBV24-1 to TRBJ2-1; 8 nucleotides match TRBD2. Germline loops: CDR1 KGHDR, CDR2 SFDVKD. This CDR3 region has 16 residues. The junction had 1 base not matched to a gene; V was cut back by 1 base and J by 0 bases. Written as DNA, the CDR3 is TGTGCCACCAGTGATTTCGGGAGGGCCTCCTACAATGAGCAGTTCTTC. Translation: CATSDFGRASYNEQFF.

The rearrangement uses TRBV12-3 or TRBV12-4 and TRBJ1-1; D is ambiguous. Between the trimmed V and J ends, which lost 6 bases and 1 base, there was a span of 9 bases. This CDR3 region has 13 residues. This CDR3 reads CASSSMGNTEAFF. The CDR3, as DNA: TGTGCCAGCAGCTCCATGGGGAACACTGAAGCTTTCTTT.

The genes are TRBV12-3 or TRBV12-4 and TRBJ1-5; no clear D gene. Between the trimmed V and J ends, which lost 5 bases and 4 bases, there was a span of 6 bases. CDR3 length: 12 residues. The CDR3, as DNA: TGTGCCAGCAGTCCCCAGAATCAGCCCCAGCATTTT. Its translation: CASSPQNQPQHF.

The chain uses TRBV24-1 and TRBJ2-3; the D call may be TRBD1 or TRBD2 (5 bases each). There are 15 residues in the CDR3. The germline V gene has CDR1 KGHDR and CDR2 SFDVKD. V gave up 2 bases and J gave up 1 base, with 9 bases separating them. CDR3 in DNA: TGTGCCACCAGTGATTCCAGGGAGCGCACAGATACGCAGTATTTT. This codes for CATSDSRERTDTQYF.

V gene TRBV19 combines with J gene TRBJ2-1; 9 positions agree with TRBD2. V trimming: 3 bases; J trimming: 6 bases; junction bases outside the gene matches: 6. Germline V gene lookup returns CDR1 LNHDA and CDR2 SQIVND (reference sequence). This CDR3 is 15 amino acids long. The CDR3 protein is CASSIFAGGLNEQFF. The CDR3 DNA reads as TGTGCCAGTAGTATTTTCGCGGGGGGGCTCAATGAGCAGTTCTTC. Full variable domain (outside the CDR3, taken from reference TRBV19 and TRBJ2-1): DGGITQSPKYLFRKEGQNVTLSCEQNLNHDAMYWYRQDPGQGLRLIYYSQIVNDFQKGDIAEGYSVSREKKESFPLTVTSAQKNPTAFYLCASSIFAGGLNEQFFGPGTRLTVL.

This chain uses TRBV5-1 with TRBJ2-7; possibly TRBD1 for D (6 bases). Trimming left V 0 bases short and J 3 bases short, with 16 bases between. CDR1 and CDR2 from the germline V gene are SGHRS and YFSETQ. The CDR3 runs to 16 residues. CDR3 in DNA: TGCGCCAGCAGCTTGGCCTGGGACACCCTTATCTACGAGCAGTACGTC. The encoded protein is CASSLAWDTLIYEQYV.

The genes are TRBV27 and TRBJ2-7; the D call may be TRBD1 or TRBD2 (5 bases each). Trimming took off 4 bases at V and 2 bases at J, with 15 bases between the two ends. The CDR3 extends over 15 amino acids. Germline V gene lookup returns CDR1 MNHEY and CDR2 SMNVEV (reference sequence). CDR3 in DNA: TGTGCCAGCAGTTCACCGGGACGCCCGCCCTACGAGCAGTACGTC. This gives the protein CASSSPGRPPYEQYV.

This chain uses TRBV5-6 with TRBJ2-1, with TRBD2 matching over 7 bases. J was trimmed by 2 bases and V by 0 bases; bases with no gene match: 2. The length of the CDR3 is 15 residues. Germline values: CDR1 SGHDT, CDR2 YYEEEE. The chain's CDR3 is CASSLVGGAYNEQFF. CDR3 bases: TGTGCCAGCAGCTTGGTGGGGGGGGCCTACAATGAGCAGTTCTTC. Variable domain in full (rest from reference TRBV5-6 and TRBJ2-1): DAGVTQSPTHLIKTRGQQVTLRCSPKSGHDTVSWYQQALGQGPQFIFQYYEEEERQRGNFPDRFSGHQFPNYSSELNVNALLLGDSALYLCASSLVGGAYNEQFFGPGTRLTVL.